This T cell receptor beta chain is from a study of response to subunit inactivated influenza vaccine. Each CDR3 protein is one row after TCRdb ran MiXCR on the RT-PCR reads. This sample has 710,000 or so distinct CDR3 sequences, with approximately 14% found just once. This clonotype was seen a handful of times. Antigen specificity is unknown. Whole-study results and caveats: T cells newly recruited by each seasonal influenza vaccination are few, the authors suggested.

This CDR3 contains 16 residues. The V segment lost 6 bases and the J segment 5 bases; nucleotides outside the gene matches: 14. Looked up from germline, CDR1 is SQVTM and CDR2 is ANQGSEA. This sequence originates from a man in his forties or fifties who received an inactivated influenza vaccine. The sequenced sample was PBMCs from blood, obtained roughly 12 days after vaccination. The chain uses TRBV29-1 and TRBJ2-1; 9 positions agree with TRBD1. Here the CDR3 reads CSVGTGTLTTHNEQFF. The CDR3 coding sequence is TGCAGCGTGGGGACAGGGACCCTCACCACCCACAATGAGCAGTTCTTC.